These 18 T cell receptor beta chains originate from one sample sequenced in a study of T-cell reconstitution after alpha-beta-depleted transplantation in children. A library of TCRbeta sequences, prepared with unique molecular identifiers, was generated. TCRdb itself ran the PCR reads through MiXCR, one entry per CDR3 protein. Of 450,000 to 600,000 distinct CDR3 sequences in the sample, about 17% were seen once. The sequenced sample was PBMCs from the stem cell graft donor, obtained from the stem cell graft. The receptors derive from a human donor who donated a stem cell graft to a child with acute lymphoblastic leukemia.

This chain joins TRBV15 and TRBJ2-1; 8 bases map to TRBD1. V lost 1 base and J lost 6; bases outside the gene matches: 2. CDR1 and CDR2 (germline): LNHNV, YYDKDF (reference sequence). This CDR3 comprises 14 residues. CDR3 region: CATSRVQGGNEQFF. The CDR3 DNA sequence: TGTGCCACCAGCAGAGTACAGGGGGGCAATGAGCAGTTCTTC. Full variable domain (outside the CDR3, taken from reference TRBV15 and TRBJ2-1): DAMVIQNPRYQVTQFGKPVTLSCSQTLNHNVMYWYQQKSSQAPKLLFHYYDKDFNNEADTPDNFQSRRPNTSFCFLDIRSPGLGDTAMYLCATSRVQGGNEQFFGPGTRLTVL.

The CDR3 DNA reads as TGTGCCAGCAGTTCTAGACAGGGTCATGGCTACACCTTC. Translation: CASSSRQGHGYTF. The chain combines TRBV27 with TRBJ1-2; TRBD1 matches at 7 bases. Trimming took 4 bases from V and 6 from J; bases not matched to a gene: 5. CDR3 size: 13 residues. Germline assignment: CDR1 MNHEY and CDR2 SMNVEV (reference sequence).

Ten or more counts support this clonotype. V gene TRBV5-1 combines with J gene TRBJ2-2; D call uncertain. Germline CDR1 reads SGHRS; CDR2 reads YFSETQ. Trimming took off 2 bases at V and 1 base at J, with 6 bases between the two ends. The CDR3 has 14 residues. CDR3 nucleotides: TGCGCCAGCAGCTTCTTGTTGAACACCGGGGAGCTGTTTTTT. Translating it yields CASSFLLNTGELFF.

This clonotype was seen more than once but under ten times. This chain joins TRBV29-1 and TRBJ2-2; TRBD2 is a possible D gene (6 bases). Germline CDR1 reads SQVTM; CDR2 reads ANQGSEA. The CDR3 sequence is 15 residues long. V was pared by 2 bases and J by 1 base, with 11 bases between. CDR3 in amino acids: CSVEMAGRNTGELFF. The CDR3 DNA sequence: TGCAGCGTTGAAATGGCGGGACGGAACACCGGGGAGCTGTTTTTT.

The rearrangement uses TRBV12-3 or TRBV12-4 and TRBJ2-1; 7 bases match TRBD1. The length of the CDR3 is 15 residues. With V trimmed by 8 bases and J by 2 bases, 9 bases remained unmatched. The CDR3 DNA reads as TGTGCCAGCCGTTCAAGGGGGACAGCCTACAATGAGCAGTTCTTC. Its protein is CASRSRGTAYNEQFF.

This clonotype was seen a handful of times. The chain has TRBV27 and TRBJ1-2; D is possibly TRBD1 (5 bases). Germline values: CDR1 MNHEY, CDR2 SMNVEV (reference sequence). The CDR3 is made up of 14 amino acids. With 7 bases removed from V and 2 bases from J, the gap between germline ends came to 14 bases. CDR3 nucleotides: TGTGCCAGCACCTCCCAGGGATTCAACTATGGCTACACCTTC. This encodes CASTSQGFNYGYTF.

This chain uses TRBV7-2 with TRBJ2-2, with 11 positions matching TRBD2. Looked up from germline, CDR1 is SGHTA and CDR2 is FQGNSA. V lost 1 base and J lost 7; bases outside the gene matches: 8. The CDR3 runs 17 residues. The CDR3 nucleotides read TGTGCCAGCAGCTTAGGGTTAGCGGGAGGGCCCAACGGGGAGCTGTTTTTT. Its protein product is CASSLGLAGGPNGELFF. Variable domain in full (rest from reference TRBV7-2 and TRBJ2-2): GAGVSQSPSNKVTEKGKDVELRCDPISGHTALYWYRQSLGQGLEFLIYFQGNSAPDKSGLPSDRFSAERTGGSVSTLTIQRTQQEDSAVYLCASSLGLAGGPNGELFFGEGSRLTVL.

Written as DNA, the CDR3 is TGCGCCAGCAGCCCCGGTAGAGCAACCTACGAGCAGTACTTC. Its protein is CASSPGRATYEQYF. V gene TRBV4-1 combines with J gene TRBJ2-7; D is undetermined. CDR1 and CDR2 from the germline V gene are MGHRA and YSYEKL. The CDR3 length is 14 residues. Trimming left V 4 bases short and J 2 bases short, with 12 bases between.

This clonotype was counted ten times or more. The chain employs TRBV5-1 and TRBJ2-3; 8 bases are shared with TRBD2. The CDR3 consists of 17 residues. V trimming: 4 bases; J trimming: 0 bases; junction bases outside the gene matches: 10. CDR1 is SGHRS and CDR2 is YFSETQ in the germline V gene. The CDR3 region is CASSRDLLAASTDTQYF. The CDR3 nucleotides read TGCGCCAGCAGCCGAGATTTACTAGCGGCTAGCACAGATACGCAGTATTTT.

The gene calls are TRBV4-1 and TRBJ1-2; 9 bases fit TRBD1. With 2 bases clipped from V and 6 bases from J, the junction kept 7 bases outside the gene matches. Germline CDR1 reads MGHRA; CDR2 reads YSYEKL. This CDR3 region has 15 residues. Here the CDR3 DNA reads TGCGCCAGCAGCCAAACCCCGGGGACAGGGCATGGCTACACCTTC. It is translated as CASSQTPGTGHGYTF.

The chain has TRBV7-9 and TRBJ1-5, with D uncertain. With 7 bases removed from V and 5 bases from J, the gap between germline ends came to 9 bases. The CDR3 length is 12 residues. The germline gives CDR1 SEHNR, CDR2 FQNEAQ (reference sequence). In DNA form, the CDR3 reads TGTGCCAGCAATGAAGGGTATCAGCCCCAGCATTTT. This sequence encodes CASNEGYQPQHF.

J is TRBJ2-7 and V is TRBV27, with 7 bases aligning to TRBD2. Germline-derived CDR1 and CDR2 are MNHEY and SMNVEV (reference sequence). There are 14 residues in the CDR3. With 4 bases clipped from V and 5 bases from J, the junction kept 8 bases outside the gene matches. The CDR3 region is CASSWASGGDEQYF. The CDR3 nucleotides are TGTGCCAGCAGTTGGGCTAGCGGTGGAGACGAGCAGTACTTC.

This clonotype was counted between two and nine times. The CDR3 protein is CASSPLRDGTDTQYF. The CDR3 DNA is TGTGCCAGCTCGCCCCTCAGGGACGGAACAGATACGCAGTATTTT. The chain joins TRBV18 to TRBJ2-3; D may be TRBD1 or TRBD2 (5 bases each). V lost 6 bases and J 3 bases, leaving 16 bases between the germline ends. Germline values: CDR1 KGHSH, CDR2 LQKENI. The CDR3 has 15 amino acids.

This clonotype was picked up a small number of times. This chain joins TRBV30 and TRBJ2-7; TRBD2 matches at 7 bases. The length of the CDR3 is 13 residues. From germline, CDR1 is GTSNPN and CDR2 SVGIG (reference sequence). J lost 0 bases, V lost 6 bases, and 5 bases had no gene match. Written as DNA, the CDR3 is TGTGCCTGTTGGGGGGGTTCCTCCTACGAGCAGTACTTC. Protein: CACWGGSSYEQYF.

This clonotype came up a few times. The chain is built from TRBV9 and TRBJ2-1, with D possibly called TRBD1 or TRBD2 (5 bases each). The germline V and J ends were trimmed by 0 bases and 6 bases, with 13 bases remaining between them. The germline gives CDR1 SGDLS, CDR2 YYNGEE. The CDR3 loop spans 15 amino acids. The CDR3 nucleotides are TGTGCCAGCAGCGTAGGCGGTAGAGGGGCCAATGAGCAGTTCTTC. Protein product: CASSVGGRGANEQFF.

The V call is TRBV12-3 or TRBV12-4, the J call TRBJ1-2; possible D gene TRBD1, 5 bases. V was cut by 3 bases and J by 3 bases, with 11 bases left in between. This CDR3 comprises 14 residues. For the CDR3, the DNA is TGTGCCAGCAGTTTCCTCGGGACTGACTATGGCTACACCTTC. It encodes CASSFLGTDYGYTF.

The sample holds a few counts of this clonotype. The chain carries TRBV5-1 and TRBJ2-7, with 12 bases lining up with TRBD2. The CDR3 extends over 14 amino acids. Germline V gives CDR1 SGHRS, CDR2 YFSETQ. V lost 2 bases and J lost 6; bases outside the gene matches: 3. CDR3 DNA: TGCGCCAGCAGCTTCGGGACTAGCGGGCGCGAGCAGTACTTC. This translates into CASSFGTSGREQYF.

This clonotype was counted a few times. V and J are TRBV5-1 and TRBJ2-1; D may match TRBD1 or TRBD2 (5 bases each). Germline V gene lookup returns CDR1 SGHRS and CDR2 YFSETQ. This CDR3 region has 14 residues. Trimming pared 0 bases from V and 10 bases from J, leaving 14 bases between. CDR3: CASSLVARYREQFF. The CDR3 nucleotides read TGCGCCAGCAGCTTGGTAGCGCGGTACAGGGAGCAGTTCTTC.